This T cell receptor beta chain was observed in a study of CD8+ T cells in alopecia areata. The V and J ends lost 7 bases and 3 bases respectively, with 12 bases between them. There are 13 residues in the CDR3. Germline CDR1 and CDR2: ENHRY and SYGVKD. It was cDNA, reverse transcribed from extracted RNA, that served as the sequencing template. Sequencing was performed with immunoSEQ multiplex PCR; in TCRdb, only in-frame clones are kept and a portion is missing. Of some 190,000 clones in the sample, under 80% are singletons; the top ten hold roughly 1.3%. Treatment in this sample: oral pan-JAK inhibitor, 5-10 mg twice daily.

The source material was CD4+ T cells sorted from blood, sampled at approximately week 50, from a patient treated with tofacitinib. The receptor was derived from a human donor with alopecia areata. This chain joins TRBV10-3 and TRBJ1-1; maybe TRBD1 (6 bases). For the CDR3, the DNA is TGTGCCATCAAAATCAACAGGGACACTGAAGCTTTCTTT. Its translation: CAIKINRDTEAFF.